What follows are 20 T cell receptor beta chains derived from one specimen sequenced in a study of cytomegalovirus exposure and HLA in healthy donors. The PCR was carried out with 60 Vbeta primers and 13 Jbeta primers. Sequenced by immunoSEQ multiplex PCR; TCRdb stores in-frame clones only, minus some. Among around 200,000 clones listed, about 80% were seen once. Sequenced: PBMCs. The receptors come from a woman between 25 and 40 years old in good health and CMV-seropositive.

The chain combines TRBV5-1 with TRBJ1-1; 8 bases align to TRBD1. The germline CDR1 and CDR2 sequences are SGHRS and YFSETQ. The CDR3 is 13 amino acids. Losses at the gene ends were 3 bases for V and 3 bases for J; bases not matched to a gene: 1. DNA for the CDR3: TGCGCCAGCAGCTCGACAGGGGACACTGAAGCTTTCTTT. Its translation is CASSSTGDTEAFF. Supplemented by reference TRBV5-1 and TRBJ1-1, the full variable domain reads KAGVTQTPRYLIKTRGQQVTLSCSPISGHRSVSWYQQTPGQGLQFLFEYFSETQRNKGNFPGRFSGRQFSNSRSEMNVSTLELGDSALYLCASSSTGDTEAFFGQGTRLTVV.

The chain recombines TRBV7-2 with TRBJ2-4; 8 bases match TRBD1. The CDR3 runs to 14 residues. Losses at the gene ends were 5 bases for V and 9 bases for J; bases not matched to a gene: 9. Germline V gene sequence: CDR1 SGHTA, CDR2 FQGNSA. As DNA, the CDR3 is TGTGCCAGCAGCCCACAGGGGGTTGAGCCCATTCAGTACTTC. It codes for CASSPQGVEPIQYF.

The rearrangement uses TRBV6-5 and TRBJ1-5, with 8 bases identical to TRBD1. Germline CDR1 and CDR2: MNHEY and SVGAGI. CDR3 length: 16 amino acids. The V segment lost 4 bases and the J segment 2 bases; nucleotides outside the gene matches: 7. Here the CDR3 DNA reads TGTGCCAGCAGTTCCCAGGGGGCATCGGGCAATCAGCCCCAGCATTTT. Amino acid sequence: CASSSQGASGNQPQHF.

The chain employs TRBV7-9 and TRBJ2-1, with 8 bases that match TRBD2. CDR3 size: 13 residues. The germline gives CDR1 SEHNR, CDR2 FQNEAQ (reference sequence). V lost 5 bases, J lost 15 bases, and 12 bases stayed unmatched. Here the CDR3 reads CASSPRLAGWGFF. The CDR3, as DNA: TGTGCCAGCAGCCCCCGGCTAGCGGGCTGGGGGTTCTTC.

This clone was detected a few times. The chain couples TRBV7-8 to TRBJ1-3, with D hard to call. The CDR3 contains 17 residues. The germline CDR1 and CDR2 sequences are SGHVS and FQNEAQ. V lost 4 bases, J lost 0 bases, and 16 bases lay in between. In DNA form, the CDR3 reads TGTGCCAGCAGCTCCCGAGGTAGAAACCCCTCTGGAAACACCATATATTTT. It yields the protein CASSSRGRNPSGNTIYF.

The chain recombines TRBV18 with TRBJ2-7; D might be TRBD2 (5 bases). V lost 3 bases to trimming and J lost 7 bases, with 19 bases between them. This CDR3 comprises 15 residues. CDR1 is KGHSH and CDR2 is LQKENI in the germline V gene. Here the CDR3 reads CASSPSGGQSGEQYF. Written as DNA, the CDR3 is TGTGCCAGCTCACCCTCCGGCGGTCAATCGGGGGAGCAGTACTTC.

The rearrangement links TRBV5-1 to TRBJ2-1, with 11 positions matching TRBD2. This CDR3 is 18 amino acids long. J was trimmed by 4 bases and V by 3 bases; bases with no gene match: 12. The germline CDR1 and CDR2 sequences are SGHRS and YFSETQ. CDR3 loop: CASSSYGPGLAEYNEQFF. The CDR3 nucleotides read TGCGCCAGCAGCTCTTACGGGCCGGGACTAGCGGAATACAATGAGCAGTTCTTC.

The chain carries TRBV20-1 and TRBJ2-5, with D hard to call. Trimming stripped 6 bases from V and 5 bases from J, with 10 bases between. This CDR3 is 11 amino acids long. Germline CDR1 and CDR2: DFQATT and SNEGSKA (reference sequence). The CDR3 nucleotides read TGCAGTGCCATTAGTTGGGAGACCCAGTACTTC. Translation gives CSAISWETQYF.

Notes on this clone: Mismatch with germline at one junction end may stem from a read error. The J gene is TRBJ1-2, the V gene TRBV19; D is possibly TRBD1 (5 bases). Germline CDR1 is LNHDA and CDR2 is SQIVND (reference sequence). The CDR3 is 16 residues long. The CDR3, as DNA: TGTGCCAGTAGTCTACGGGGCGGAGGGGATAACAATGGCTACACCTTC. Protein product: CASSLRGGGDNNGYTF.

The chain joins TRBV5-1 to TRBJ2-2, with 10 nucleotides matching TRBD1. V dropped 3 bases and J dropped 4; count of bases not matched to a gene: 6. CDR3 length equals 16 residues. The germline CDR1 and CDR2 sequences are SGHRS and YFSETQ. The CDR3 DNA sequence: TGCGCCAGCAGCTCCCCGGGACAGGGGTTCACCGGGGAGCTGTTTTTT. It codes for CASSSPGQGFTGELFF.

The CDR3 sequence is CASTSGTEAFF. The DNA for the CDR3 is TGTGCCAGCACATCGGGAACTGAAGCTTTCTTT. This chain joins TRBV25-1 and TRBJ1-1; D call uncertain. CDR3 size: 11 residues. Germline assignment: CDR1 MGHDK and CDR2 SYGVNS. With 7 bases removed from V and 5 bases from J, the gap between germline ends came to 8 bases. Full variable domain (missing parts from reference TRBV25-1 and TRBJ1-1): EADIYQTPRYLVIGTGKKITLECSQTMGHDKMYWYQQDPGMELHLIHYSYGVNSTEKGDLSSESTVSRIRTEHFPLTLESARPSHTSQYLCASTSGTEAFFGQGTRLTVV.

The chain links TRBV9 to TRBJ2-4; a weak D match, TRBD1 (6 bases). Trimming stripped 4 bases from V and 7 bases from J, with 18 bases between. The CDR3 covers 15 residues. Germline values: CDR1 SGDLS, CDR2 YYNGEE. This CDR3 is CASSKEEGEVNIQYF. The CDR3 bases are TGTGCCAGCAGCAAAGAAGAGGGGGAAGTCAACATTCAGTACTTC.

V usage is TRBV7-8 and J usage is TRBJ2-1, with D perhaps matching TRBD2 (6 bases). V was clipped by 0 bases and J by 4 bases, with 10 bases between them. This CDR3 spans 15 amino acids. Germline lookup yields CDR1 SGHVS and CDR2 FQNEAQ. This chain's CDR3 is CASSLAREVYNEQFF. The CDR3 DNA reads as TGTGCCAGCAGCTTAGCGCGGGAAGTTTACAATGAGCAGTTCTTC.

About this clone: Other nucleotide sequences from this sample produce the same CDR3. The CDR3 loop reads CASSSGQVYGYTF. The CDR3 nucleotides read TGTGCCAGCAGCTCTGGACAGGTCTATGGCTACACCTTC. This rearrangement joins TRBV9 to TRBJ1-2; TRBD1 matches at 7 bases. V gave up 4 bases and J gave up 4 bases; unmatched junction bases: 4. The CDR3 loop spans 13 amino acids. Germline V lookup: CDR1 SGDLS, CDR2 YYNGEE.

There are a few counts of this clone. The chain is built from TRBV6-1 and TRBJ1-1, with D unclear. The CDR3 totals 14 residues. The V end lost 2 bases, the J end lost 4 bases, and 11 bases lay between the germline ends. Germline loops: CDR1 MNHNS, CDR2 SASEGT. For the CDR3, the DNA is TGTGCCAGCAGTGAAATTCGGTGGGCCACTGAAGCTTTCTTT. Protein: CASSEIRWATEAFF.

The CDR3 region is CASTGTGDYEQYF. The CDR3 DNA reads as TGTGCCAGCACCGGGACAGGGGACTACGAGCAGTACTTC. The chain is built from TRBV2 and TRBJ2-7; TRBD1 matches at 10 bases. Germline CDR1 and CDR2: SNHLY and FYNNEI. V shed 7 bases and J 3 bases; nucleotides not matched to a gene: 3. The CDR3 consists of 13 residues.

V and J are TRBV15 and TRBJ2-7; 10 bases match TRBD1. CDR1 is LNHNV, CDR2 YYDKDF, per germline (reference sequence). Trimming at V came to 5 bases and at J to 4 bases, leaving 11 bases not matched to a gene. The CDR3 loop spans 16 amino acids. The CDR3 DNA reads TGTGCCACCAGCCGGGACAGGGGATCCTGGGAGTACGAGCAGTACTTC. This translates into CATSRDRGSWEYEQYF.

This rearrangement joins TRBV29-1 to TRBJ2-5; D possibly corresponds to TRBD1 (6 bases). Matching the DNA end better, TRBJ2-7 makes the J call doubtful. CDR1 is SQVTM and CDR2 is ANQGSEA in the germline V gene. The CDR3 covers 14 residues. CDR3 DNA sequence: TGCAGCGTCACCGGGACAAGTAGCTCCTACGAGCAGTACTTC. Translated, it gives CSVTGTSSSYEQYF.

This chain connects TRBV10-3 to TRBJ1-1; D possibly corresponds to TRBD1 (6 bases). The V end lost 7 bases, the J end lost 7 bases, and 16 bases lay between the germline ends. CDR1 and CDR2 from the germline V gene are ENHRY and SYGVKD. The CDR3 extends over 13 amino acids. CDR3 loop: CAINGRGTGEAFF. CDR3 sequence (DNA): TGTGCCATCAACGGCAGGGGCACCGGTGAAGCTTTCTTT.

The chain uses TRBV15 and TRBJ1-4; 8 bases fit TRBD1. Per the germline V gene, CDR1 is LNHNV and CDR2 is YYDKDF (reference sequence). The CDR3 sequence is 16 residues long. With V trimmed by 0 bases and J by 7 bases, 7 bases remained unmatched. The CDR3 here is CATSRDWEQGGEKLFF. In DNA form, the CDR3 reads TGTGCCACCAGCAGAGATTGGGAACAGGGGGGTGAAAAACTGTTTTTT.